What follows are 13 T cell receptor beta chains derived from one specimen sequenced in a study of blood T cell repertoires in COVID-19 (dated by TCRdb to about 2020). The library was obtained by the immunoSEQ multiplex PCR assay. TCRdb's version of the immuneACCESS table is confined to in-frame rearrangements and falls short of the full clone set. An unresolved V gene accounts for under half of the shortfall where checked; the remainder is of unknown origin. The sample profile shows 15,000 or so clones; around 90% of them were found once. The top ten hold around 17% of the sample. Specimen: peripheral blood. The receptors shown here come from a man in his fifties or sixties with active COVID-19.

V gene TRBV15 combines with J gene TRBJ2-2; D perhaps matches TRBD2 (6 bases). Per germline, CDR1 LNHNV and CDR2 YYDKDF (reference sequence). The CDR3 totals 15 residues. V gave up 7 bases and J gave up 6 bases, with 18 bases separating them. CDR3 in amino acids: CATNPTSIEAGELFF. The CDR3 DNA follows: TGTGCCACCAACCCGACTAGTATCGAGGCCGGGGAGCTGTTTTTT. Filled out from reference TRBV15 and TRBJ2-2, the complete variable domain reads DAMVIQNPRYQVTQFGKPVTLSCSQTLNHNVMYWYQQKSSQAPKLLFHYYDKDFNNEADTPDNFQSRRPNTSFCFLDIRSPGLGDTAMYLCATNPTSIEAGELFFGEGSRLTVL.

The chain carries TRBV7-9 and TRBJ1-1, with TRBD1 as a possible D gene (6 bases). Germline V lookup: CDR1 SEHNR, CDR2 FQNEAQ (reference sequence). Trimming cost V 1 base and J 2 bases, with 23 bases left between them. The CDR3 extends over 19 amino acids. CDR3 nucleotide sequence: TGTGCCAGCAGCTTAGATTCGTTGAGTTCGGGACACTTCAACACTGAAGCTTTCTTT. The encoded protein is CASSLDSLSSGHFNTEAFF.

This clone is a singleton in its sample. The chain is built from TRBV10-3 and TRBJ1-2; 10 nucleotides agree with TRBD1. Trimming at V came to 7 bases and at J to 8 bases, leaving 16 bases not matched to a gene. The CDR3 covers 16 residues. Germline V gene data show CDR1 as ENHRY and CDR2 as SYGVKD. CDR3 in amino acids: CAINPGTGVGGRGYTF. The CDR3 DNA reads as TGTGCCATCAACCCCGGGACAGGGGTCGGAGGACGGGGCTACACCTTC.

V and J are TRBV4-3 and TRBJ1-1; 10 bases are a match to TRBD1. The CDR3 extends over 16 amino acids. V lost 3 bases and J lost 4; bases outside the gene matches: 8. Germline lookup yields CDR1 LGHNA and CDR2 YSLEER. The CDR3 is CASSHSTGGAGTEAFF. The DNA for the CDR3 is TGCGCCAGCAGCCATTCGACAGGGGGCGCGGGCACTGAAGCTTTCTTT.

The rearrangement uses TRBV28 and TRBJ2-7, with TRBD2 as a possible D gene (7 bases). The CDR3 totals 15 residues. The germline V gene has CDR1 MDHEN and CDR2 SYDVKM. Trimming removed 6 bases at V and 2 bases at J, with 17 bases between. The CDR3 loop reads CASRDGGPTTYEQYF. DNA of the CDR3: TGTGCCAGCAGGGACGGGGGGCCTACCACCTACGAGCAGTACTTC.

This clone was observed a few times. The genes are TRBV6-5 and TRBJ2-2, with 10 bases fitting TRBD2. Per the germline V gene, CDR1 is MNHEY and CDR2 is SVGAGI. This CDR3 is 15 amino acids long. Trimming removed 7 bases from V and 4 bases from J; junction bases left unmatched: 6. CDR3 sequence (DNA): TGTGCCAGCAACCCAAGCGGGAGGGCCACCGGGGAGCTGTTTTTT. Protein: CASNPSGRATGELFF.

The chain employs TRBV7-6 and TRBJ1-1; D gene uncertain. Germline loops: CDR1 SGHVS, CDR2 FNYEAQ. The CDR3 covers 15 residues. With 1 base removed from V and 2 bases from J, the gap between germline ends came to 11 bases. The CDR3 sequence: CASSLEPGFNTEAFF. Here the CDR3 DNA reads TGTGCCAGCAGCTTAGAACCGGGATTTAACACTGAAGCTTTCTTT.

This clone appeared a single time. V gene TRBV6-6 combines with J gene TRBJ2-7; 7 bases map to TRBD1. CDR1 MNHNY and CDR2 SVGAGI come from the germline V gene (reference sequence). The CDR3 sequence is 14 residues long. With 4 bases clipped from V and 7 bases from J, the junction kept 10 bases outside the gene matches. The CDR3 DNA reads as TGTGCCAGCAGTTCTCGGGACAGCCTAGGGGAGCAGTACTTC. Its protein is CASSSRDSLGEQYF.

The V call is TRBV2, the J call TRBJ2-3, with D possibly matching TRBD1 (6 bases). The germline V gene has CDR1 SNHLY and CDR2 FYNNEI. The V end was cut by 9 bases, the J end by 13 bases, with 14 bases between. CDR3 length equals 10 residues. This CDR3 is CASSDSKEYF. The DNA of the CDR3 is TGTGCCAGTTCGGACAGTAAGGAGTATTTT.

The table lists this clone with a count of one. V gene TRBV5-6 combines with J gene TRBJ1-5, with D unclear. CDR1 is SGHDT and CDR2 is YYEEEE in the germline V gene. This CDR3 comprises 15 residues. The V end was cut by 2 bases, the J end by 3 bases, with 12 bases between. The CDR3 nucleotides are TGTGCCAGCAGCTTTACAGATGGTTACAATCAGCCCCAGCATTTT. Encoded protein: CASSFTDGYNQPQHF.

This chain links TRBV14 with TRBJ1-5; no firm D call. CDR3 length equals 14 residues. The germline V and J ends were trimmed by 8 bases and 1 base, with 12 bases remaining between them. Germline CDR1 reads SGHDN; CDR2 reads FVKESK. DNA for the CDR3: TGTGCCAGCTTTATCCAGGCCAGCAATCAGCCCCAGCATTTT. The encoded protein is CASFIQASNQPQHF.

DNA of the CDR3: TGTGCCAGCAGTTCAATAGACAGGGTGGACTATGGCTACACCTTC. Its translation: CASSSIDRVDYGYTF. This chain uses TRBV28 with TRBJ1-2; 7 bases line up with TRBD1. CDR1 and CDR2 from the germline V gene are MDHEN and SYDVKM. The CDR3 contains 15 residues. The J segment lost 3 bases and the V segment lost 4 bases, leaving 8 bases of the junction unmatched.

A few counts support this clone. In DNA form, the CDR3 reads TGTGCCAGCAGTGAGGAGGTACTATGGGCTGGAAACACCATATATTTT. Translation gives CASSEEVLWAGNTIYF. The chain is built from TRBV2 and TRBJ1-3; D unresolved. Germline V gene data show CDR1 as SNHLY and CDR2 as FYNNEI. The CDR3 is made up of 16 amino acids. V lost 3 bases and J 2 bases, leaving 14 bases between the germline ends.